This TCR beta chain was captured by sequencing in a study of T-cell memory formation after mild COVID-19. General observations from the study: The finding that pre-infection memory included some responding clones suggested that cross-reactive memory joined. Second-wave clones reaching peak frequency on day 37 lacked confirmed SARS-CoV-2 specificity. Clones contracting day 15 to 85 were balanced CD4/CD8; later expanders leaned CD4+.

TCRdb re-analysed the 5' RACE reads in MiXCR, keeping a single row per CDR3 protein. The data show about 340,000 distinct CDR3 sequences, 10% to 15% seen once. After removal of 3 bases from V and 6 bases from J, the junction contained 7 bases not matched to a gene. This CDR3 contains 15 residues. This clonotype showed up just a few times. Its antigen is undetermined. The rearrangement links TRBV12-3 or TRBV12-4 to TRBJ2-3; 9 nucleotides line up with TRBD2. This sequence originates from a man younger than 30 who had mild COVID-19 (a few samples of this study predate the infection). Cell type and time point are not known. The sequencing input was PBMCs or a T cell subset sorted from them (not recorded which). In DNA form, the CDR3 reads TGTGCCAGCAGTTTGGGCGGGGGGGCACTTGATACGCAGTATTTT. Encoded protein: CASSLGGGALDTQYF.